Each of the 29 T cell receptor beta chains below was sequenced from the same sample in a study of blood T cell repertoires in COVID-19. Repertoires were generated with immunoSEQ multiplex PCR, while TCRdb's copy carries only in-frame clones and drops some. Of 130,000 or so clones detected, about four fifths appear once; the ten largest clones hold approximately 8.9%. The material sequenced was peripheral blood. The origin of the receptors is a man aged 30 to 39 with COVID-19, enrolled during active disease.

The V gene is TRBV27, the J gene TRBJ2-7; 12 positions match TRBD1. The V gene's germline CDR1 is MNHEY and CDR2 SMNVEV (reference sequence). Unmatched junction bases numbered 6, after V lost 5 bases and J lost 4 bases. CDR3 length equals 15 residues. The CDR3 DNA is TGTGCCAGCAGTAAAGCGGGACAGGGGGCGTACGAGCAGTACTTC. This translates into CASSKAGQGAYEQYF.

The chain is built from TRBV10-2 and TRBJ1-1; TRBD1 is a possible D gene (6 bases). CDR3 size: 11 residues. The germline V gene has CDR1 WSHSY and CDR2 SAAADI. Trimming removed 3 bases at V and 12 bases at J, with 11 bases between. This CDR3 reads CASSDTQGTFF. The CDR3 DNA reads TGCGCCAGCAGTGACACTCAGGGGACTTTCTTT.

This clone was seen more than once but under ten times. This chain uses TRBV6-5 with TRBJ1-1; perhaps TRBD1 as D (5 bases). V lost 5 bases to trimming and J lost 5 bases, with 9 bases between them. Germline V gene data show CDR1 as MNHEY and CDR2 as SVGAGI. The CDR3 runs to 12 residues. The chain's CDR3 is CASSRRQTEAFF. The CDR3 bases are TGTGCCAGCAGTCGTCGACAGACTGAAGCTTTCTTT.

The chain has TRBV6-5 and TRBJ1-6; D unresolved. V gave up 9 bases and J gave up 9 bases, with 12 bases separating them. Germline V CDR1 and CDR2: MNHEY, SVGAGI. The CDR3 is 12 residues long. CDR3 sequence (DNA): TGTGCCAGTGTTTTCAGCGGTTCACCCCTCCACTTT. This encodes CASVFSGSPLHF.

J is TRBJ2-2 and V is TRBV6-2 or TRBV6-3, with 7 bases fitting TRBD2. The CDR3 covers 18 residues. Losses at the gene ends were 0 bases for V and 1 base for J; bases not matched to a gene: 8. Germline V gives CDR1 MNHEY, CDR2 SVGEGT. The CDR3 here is CASSYSVTSAKNTGELFF. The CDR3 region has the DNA TGTGCCAGCAGTTACTCGGTAACTAGCGCGAAGAACACCGGGGAGCTGTTTTTT.

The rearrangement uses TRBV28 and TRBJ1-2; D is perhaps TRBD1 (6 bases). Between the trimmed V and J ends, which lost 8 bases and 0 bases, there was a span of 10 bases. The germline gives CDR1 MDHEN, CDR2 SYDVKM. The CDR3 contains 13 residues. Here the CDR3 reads CASLDRTNYGYTF. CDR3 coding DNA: TGTGCCAGCCTTGACAGGACTAACTATGGCTACACCTTC.

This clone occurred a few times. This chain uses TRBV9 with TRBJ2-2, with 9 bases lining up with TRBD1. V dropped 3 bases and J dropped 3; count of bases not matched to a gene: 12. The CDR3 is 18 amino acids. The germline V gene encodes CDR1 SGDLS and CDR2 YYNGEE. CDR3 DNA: TGTGCCAGCAGCGGGGAGAGCGACAGGGGGATTGACACCGGGGAGCTGTTTTTT. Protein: CASSGESDRGIDTGELFF. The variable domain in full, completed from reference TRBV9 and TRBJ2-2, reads DSGVTQTPKHLITATGQRVTLRCSPRSGDLSVYWYQQSLDQGLQFLIQYYNGEERAKGNILERFSAQQFPDLHSELNLSSLELGDSALYFCASSGESDRGIDTGELFFGEGSRLTVL.

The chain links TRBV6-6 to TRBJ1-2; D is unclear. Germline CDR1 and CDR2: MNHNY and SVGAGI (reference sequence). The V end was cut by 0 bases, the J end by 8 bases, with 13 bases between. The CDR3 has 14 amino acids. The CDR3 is CASSYSSPEVGYTF. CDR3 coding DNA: TGTGCCAGCAGTTACTCGAGTCCCGAGGTGGGCTACACCTTC.

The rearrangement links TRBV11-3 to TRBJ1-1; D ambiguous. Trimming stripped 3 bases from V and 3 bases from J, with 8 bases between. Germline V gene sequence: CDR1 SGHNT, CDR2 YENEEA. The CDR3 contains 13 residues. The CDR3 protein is CASSFGRDTEAFF. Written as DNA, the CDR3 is TGTGCCAGCAGCTTCGGTCGGGACACTGAAGCTTTCTTT.

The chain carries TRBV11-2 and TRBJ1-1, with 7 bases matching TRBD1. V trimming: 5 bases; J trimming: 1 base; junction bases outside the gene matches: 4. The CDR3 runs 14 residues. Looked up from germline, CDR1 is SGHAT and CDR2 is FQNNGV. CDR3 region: CASSAGQTNTEAFF. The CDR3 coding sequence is TGTGCCAGCAGCGCGGGACAGACGAACACTGAAGCTTTCTTT.

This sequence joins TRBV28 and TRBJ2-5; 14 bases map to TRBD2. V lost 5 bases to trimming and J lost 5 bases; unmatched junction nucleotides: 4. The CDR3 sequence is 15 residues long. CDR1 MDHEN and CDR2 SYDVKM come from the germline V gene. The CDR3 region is CASSIGLAGGETQYF. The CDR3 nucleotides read TGTGCCAGCAGTATCGGACTAGCGGGAGGCGAGACCCAGTACTTC.

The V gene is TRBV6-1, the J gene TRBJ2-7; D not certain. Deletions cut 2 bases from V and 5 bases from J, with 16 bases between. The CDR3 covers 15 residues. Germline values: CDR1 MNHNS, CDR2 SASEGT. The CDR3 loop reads CASSEPTTVSHEQYF. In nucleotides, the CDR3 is TGTGCCAGCAGTGAACCGACGACTGTATCCCACGAGCAGTACTTC.

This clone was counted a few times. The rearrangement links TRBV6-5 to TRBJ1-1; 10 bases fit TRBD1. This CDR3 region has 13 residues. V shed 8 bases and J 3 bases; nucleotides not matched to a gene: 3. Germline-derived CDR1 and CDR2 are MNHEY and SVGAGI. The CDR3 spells CASDRGPDTEAFF. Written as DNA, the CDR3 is TGTGCCAGCGACAGGGGGCCGGACACTGAAGCTTTCTTT.

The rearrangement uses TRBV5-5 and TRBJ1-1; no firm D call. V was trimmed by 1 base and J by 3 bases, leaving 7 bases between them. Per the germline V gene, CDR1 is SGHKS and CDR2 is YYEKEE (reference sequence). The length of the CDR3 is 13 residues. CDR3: CASSLRQDTEAFF. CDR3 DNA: TGTGCCAGCAGCTTGAGGCAGGACACTGAAGCTTTCTTT.

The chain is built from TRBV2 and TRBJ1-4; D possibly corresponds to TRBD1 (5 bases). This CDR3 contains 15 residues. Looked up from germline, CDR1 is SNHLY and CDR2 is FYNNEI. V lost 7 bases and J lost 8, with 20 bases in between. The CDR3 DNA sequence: TGTGCCAGCAAAGCCGCGGTAGGGGCAAACGAAAAACTGTTTTTT. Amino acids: CASKAAVGANEKLFF.

The chain's CDR3 is CASRLARQWEGNIQYF. The CDR3 DNA sequence: TGTGCCAGCAGACTCGCCCGGCAGTGGGAGGGAAACATTCAGTACTTC. The rearrangement links TRBV21-1 to TRBJ2-4; the table's D call TRBD2 went unverified against the DNA. TRBV21-1 is a pseudogene segment. The CDR3 is made up of 16 amino acids.

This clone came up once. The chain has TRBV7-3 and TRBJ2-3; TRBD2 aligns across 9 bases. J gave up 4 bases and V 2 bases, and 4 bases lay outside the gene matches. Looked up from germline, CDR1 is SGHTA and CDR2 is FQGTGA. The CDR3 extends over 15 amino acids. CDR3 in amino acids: CASSLAGGRADTQYF. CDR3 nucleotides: TGTGCCAGCAGCTTAGCGGGAGGGCGGGCAGATACGCAGTATTTT. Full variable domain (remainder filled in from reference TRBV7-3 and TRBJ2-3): GAGVSQTPSNKVTEKGKYVELRCDPISGHTALYWYRQSLGQGPEFLIYFQGTGAADDSGLPNDRFFAVRPEGSVSTLKIQRTERGDSAVYLCASSLAGGRADTQYFGPGTRLTVL.

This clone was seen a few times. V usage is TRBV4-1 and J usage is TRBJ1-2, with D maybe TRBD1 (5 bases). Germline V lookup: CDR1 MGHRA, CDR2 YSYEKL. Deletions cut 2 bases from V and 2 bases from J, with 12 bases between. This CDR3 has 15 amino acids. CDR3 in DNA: TGCGCCAGCAGCCAATGGGGCCAGGCGAACTATGGCTACACCTTC. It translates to CASSQWGQANYGYTF.

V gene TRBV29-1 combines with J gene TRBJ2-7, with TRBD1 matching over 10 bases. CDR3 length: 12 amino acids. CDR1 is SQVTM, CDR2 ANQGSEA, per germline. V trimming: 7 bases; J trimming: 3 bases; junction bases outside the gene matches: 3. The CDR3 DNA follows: TGCAGCGGTGGGGACAGGGGCTACGAGCAGTACTTC. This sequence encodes CSGGDRGYEQYF.

CDR3 coding DNA: TGTGCCAGCAGCGCCGGGAGGGTAAGCTACAATGAGCAGTTCTTC. Translation: CASSAGRVSYNEQFF. The J gene is TRBJ2-1, the V gene TRBV9; 8 bases fit TRBD2. Unmatched junction bases numbered 5, after V lost 3 bases and J lost 3 bases. Per the germline V gene, CDR1 is SGDLS and CDR2 is YYNGEE. CDR3 length: 15 amino acids.

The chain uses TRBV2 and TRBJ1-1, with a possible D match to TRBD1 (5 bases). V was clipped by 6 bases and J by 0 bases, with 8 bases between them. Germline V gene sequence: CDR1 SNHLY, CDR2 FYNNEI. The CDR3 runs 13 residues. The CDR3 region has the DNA TGTGCCAGCAGCGACAGCCTGAACACTGAAGCTTTCTTT. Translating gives CASSDSLNTEAFF.

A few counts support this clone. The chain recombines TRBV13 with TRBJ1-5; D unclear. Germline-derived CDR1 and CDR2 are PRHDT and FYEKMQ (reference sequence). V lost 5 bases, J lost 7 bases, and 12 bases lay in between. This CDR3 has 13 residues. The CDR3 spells CASSPGGGQPQHF. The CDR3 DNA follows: TGTGCCAGCAGCCCTGGAGGAGGACAGCCCCAGCATTTT. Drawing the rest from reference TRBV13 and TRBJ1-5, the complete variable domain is AAGVIQSPRHLIKEKRETATLKCYPIPRHDTVYWYQQGPGQDPQFLISFYEKMQSDKGSIPDRFSAQQFSDYHSELNMSSLELGDSALYFCASSPGGGQPQHFGDGTRLSIL.

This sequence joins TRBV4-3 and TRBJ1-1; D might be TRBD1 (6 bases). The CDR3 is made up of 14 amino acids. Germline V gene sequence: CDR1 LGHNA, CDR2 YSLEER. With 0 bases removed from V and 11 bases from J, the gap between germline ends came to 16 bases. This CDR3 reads CASSQDPREGEAFF. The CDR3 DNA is TGCGCCAGCAGCCAAGACCCCAGGGAGGGGGAGGCTTTCTTT.

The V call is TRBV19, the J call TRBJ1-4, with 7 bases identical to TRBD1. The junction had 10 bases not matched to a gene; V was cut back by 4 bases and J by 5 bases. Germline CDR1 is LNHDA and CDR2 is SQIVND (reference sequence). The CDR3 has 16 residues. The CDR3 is CASSTTPTGQNEKLFF. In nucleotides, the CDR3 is TGTGCCAGTAGTACAACCCCGACAGGGCAGAATGAAAAACTGTTTTTT.

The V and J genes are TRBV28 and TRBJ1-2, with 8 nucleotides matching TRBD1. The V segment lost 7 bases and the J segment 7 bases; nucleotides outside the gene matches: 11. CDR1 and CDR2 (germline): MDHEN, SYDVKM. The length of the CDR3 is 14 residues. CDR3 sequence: CASTGRPGGSGYTF. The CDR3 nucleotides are TGTGCCAGCACAGGACGCCCAGGGGGCTCTGGCTACACCTTC.

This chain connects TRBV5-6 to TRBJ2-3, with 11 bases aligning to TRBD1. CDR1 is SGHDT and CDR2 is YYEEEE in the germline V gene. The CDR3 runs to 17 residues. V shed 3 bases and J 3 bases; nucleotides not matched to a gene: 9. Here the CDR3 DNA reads TGTGCCAGCAGCTCCTTACCGGGACAGGGGGTTACAGATACGCAGTATTTT. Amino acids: CASSSLPGQGVTDTQYF.

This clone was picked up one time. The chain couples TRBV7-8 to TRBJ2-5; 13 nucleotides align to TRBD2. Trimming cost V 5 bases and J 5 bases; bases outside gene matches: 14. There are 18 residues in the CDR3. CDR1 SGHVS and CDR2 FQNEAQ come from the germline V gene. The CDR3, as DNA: TGTGCCAGCAGCGGGGGGGGCGGACTAGCGGGAGTTGGGGAGACCCAGTACTTC. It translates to CASSGGGGLAGVGETQYF.

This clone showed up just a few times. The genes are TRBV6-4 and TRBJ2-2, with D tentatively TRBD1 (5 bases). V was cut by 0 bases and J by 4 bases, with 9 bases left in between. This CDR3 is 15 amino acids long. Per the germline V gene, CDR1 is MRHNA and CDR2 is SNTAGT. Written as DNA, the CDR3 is TGTGCCAGCAGTGACTCGGGGCAGGGCACCGGGGAGCTGTTTTTT. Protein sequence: CASSDSGQGTGELFF.

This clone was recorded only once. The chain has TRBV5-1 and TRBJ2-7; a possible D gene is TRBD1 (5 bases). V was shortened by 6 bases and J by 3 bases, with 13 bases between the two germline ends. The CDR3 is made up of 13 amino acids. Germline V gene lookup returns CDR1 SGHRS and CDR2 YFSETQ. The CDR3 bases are TGCGCCAGCACCGATCATGACAGCTACGAGCAGTACTTC. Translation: CASTDHDSYEQYF.